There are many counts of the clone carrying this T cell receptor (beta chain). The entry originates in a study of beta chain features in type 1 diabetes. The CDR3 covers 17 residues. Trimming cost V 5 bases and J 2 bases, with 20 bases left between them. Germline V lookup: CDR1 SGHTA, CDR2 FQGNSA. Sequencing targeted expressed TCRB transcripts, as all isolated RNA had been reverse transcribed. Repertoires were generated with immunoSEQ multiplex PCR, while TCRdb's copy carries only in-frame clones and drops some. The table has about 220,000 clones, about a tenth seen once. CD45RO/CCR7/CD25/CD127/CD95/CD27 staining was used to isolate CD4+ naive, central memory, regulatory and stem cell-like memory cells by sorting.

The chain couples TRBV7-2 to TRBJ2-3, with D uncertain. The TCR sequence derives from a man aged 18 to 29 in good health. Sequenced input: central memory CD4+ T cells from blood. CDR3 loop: CASSQVALGLHTDTQYF. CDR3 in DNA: TGTGCCAGCAGCCAAGTCGCGCTTGGCCTGCACACAGATACGCAGTATTTT.